The sample holds a few counts of the clone carrying this TCR beta chain. Its specificity is unknown. The CDR3 covers 13 residues. The ends were cut back, 1 base at V and 8 bases at J, with 9 bases in the middle. CDR1 is MGHRA, CDR2 YSYEKL, per germline. The source of the sample is a study of blood T cells in healthy people across ages. For the second PCR, which ran for about 7 to 12 cycles, a sample-barcoded 5' primer and a J-beta primer mix were used. TCRdb redid the calling of the 5' RACE reads with MiXCR, one entry per CDR3 protein. The data hold about 1.5 million distinct CDR3 sequences, with roughly two fifths observed a single time. Overall study results and limits: Age showed a roughly linear inverse relationship with TCR beta diversity per million T cells. Across samples, TCR beta diversity tracked strongly with naive T cell percentage.

The sequenced material came from blood. The chain is built from TRBV4-1 and TRBJ2-1, with unresolved D. This receptor was identified in a woman aged 18 to 35 in good health. The CDR3: CASSQVMLHEQFF. CDR3 in DNA: TGCGCCAGCAGCCAAGTTATGTTACATGAGCAGTTCTTC.